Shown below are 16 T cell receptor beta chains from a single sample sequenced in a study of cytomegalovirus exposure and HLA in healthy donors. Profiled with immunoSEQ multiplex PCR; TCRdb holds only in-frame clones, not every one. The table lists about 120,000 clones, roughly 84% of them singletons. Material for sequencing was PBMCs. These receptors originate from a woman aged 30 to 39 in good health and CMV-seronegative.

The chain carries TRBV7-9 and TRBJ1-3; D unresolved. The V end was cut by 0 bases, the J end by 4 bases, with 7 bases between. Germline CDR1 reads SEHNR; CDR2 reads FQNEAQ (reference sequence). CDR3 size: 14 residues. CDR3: CASSLALRGNTIYF. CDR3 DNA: TGTGCCAGCAGCTTAGCGTTGAGGGGAAACACCATATATTTT. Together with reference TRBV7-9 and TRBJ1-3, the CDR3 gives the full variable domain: DTGVSQNPRHKITKRGQNVTFRCDPISEHNRLYWYRQTLGQGPEFLTYFQNEAQLEKSRLLSDRFSAERPKGSFSTLEIQRTEQGDSAMYLCASSLALRGNTIYFGEGSWLTVV.

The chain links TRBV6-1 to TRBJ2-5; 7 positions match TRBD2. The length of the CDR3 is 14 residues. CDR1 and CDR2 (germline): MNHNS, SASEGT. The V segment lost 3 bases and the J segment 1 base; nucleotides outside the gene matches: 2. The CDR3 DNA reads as TGTGCCAGCAGTGAGGGGGGGATCCAAGAGACCCAGTACTTC. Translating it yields CASSEGGIQETQYF.

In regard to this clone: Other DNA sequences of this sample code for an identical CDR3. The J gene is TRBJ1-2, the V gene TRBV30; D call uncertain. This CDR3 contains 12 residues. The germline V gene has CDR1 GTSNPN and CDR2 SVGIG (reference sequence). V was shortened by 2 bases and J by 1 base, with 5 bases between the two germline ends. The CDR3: CAWSPLNYGYTF. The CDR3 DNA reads TGTGCCTGGAGTCCCCTTAACTATGGCTACACCTTC.

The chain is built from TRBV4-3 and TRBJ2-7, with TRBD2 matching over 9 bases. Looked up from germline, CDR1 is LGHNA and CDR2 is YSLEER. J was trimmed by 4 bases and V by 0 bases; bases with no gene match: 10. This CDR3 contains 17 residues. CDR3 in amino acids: CASSQDPPRGGTYEQYF. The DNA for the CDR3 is TGCGCCAGCAGCCAAGATCCCCCGCGGGGGGGCACGTACGAGCAGTACTTC.

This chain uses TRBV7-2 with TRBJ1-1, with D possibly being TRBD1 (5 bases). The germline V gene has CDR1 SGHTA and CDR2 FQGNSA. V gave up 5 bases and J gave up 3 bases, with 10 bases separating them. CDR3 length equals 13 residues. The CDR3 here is CASSPDSDTEAFF. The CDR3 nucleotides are TGTGCCAGCAGCCCTGACAGTGACACTGAAGCTTTCTTT.

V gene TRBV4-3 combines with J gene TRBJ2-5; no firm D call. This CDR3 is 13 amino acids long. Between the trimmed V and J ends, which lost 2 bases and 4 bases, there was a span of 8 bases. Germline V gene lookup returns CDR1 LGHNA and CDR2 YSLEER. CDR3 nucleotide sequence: TGCGCCAGCAGCCAAATCCTTAGAGAGACCCAGTACTTC. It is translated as CASSQILRETQYF.

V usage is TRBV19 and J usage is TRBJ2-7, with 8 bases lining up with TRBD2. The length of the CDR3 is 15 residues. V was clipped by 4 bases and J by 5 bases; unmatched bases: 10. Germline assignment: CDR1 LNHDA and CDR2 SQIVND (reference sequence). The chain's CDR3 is CASSRSGGAENEQYF. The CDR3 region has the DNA TGTGCCAGTAGTAGGTCCGGGGGGGCAGAGAACGAGCAGTACTTC. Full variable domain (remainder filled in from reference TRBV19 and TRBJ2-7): DGGITQSPKYLFRKEGQNVTLSCEQNLNHDAMYWYRQDPGQGLRLIYYSQIVNDFQKGDIAEGYSVSREKKESFPLTVTSAQKNPTAFYLCASSRSGGAENEQYFGPGTRLTVT.

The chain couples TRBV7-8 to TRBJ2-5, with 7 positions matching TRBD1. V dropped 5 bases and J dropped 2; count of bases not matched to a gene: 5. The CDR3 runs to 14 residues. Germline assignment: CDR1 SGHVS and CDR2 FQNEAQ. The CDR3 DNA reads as TGTGCCAGCAGCCCAGGGACAGTGCAAGAGACCCAGTACTTC. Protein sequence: CASSPGTVQETQYF.

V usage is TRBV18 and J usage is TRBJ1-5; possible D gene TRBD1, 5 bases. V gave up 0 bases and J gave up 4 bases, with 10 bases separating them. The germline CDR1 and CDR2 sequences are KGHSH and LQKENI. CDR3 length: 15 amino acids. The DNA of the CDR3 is TGTGCCAGCTCACCACCAGGGGCCACAAATCAGCCCCAGCATTTT. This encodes CASSPPGATNQPQHF.

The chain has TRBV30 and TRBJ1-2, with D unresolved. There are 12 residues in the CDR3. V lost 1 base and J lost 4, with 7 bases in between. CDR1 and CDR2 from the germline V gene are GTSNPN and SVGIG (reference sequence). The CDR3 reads CAWSAVAYGYTF. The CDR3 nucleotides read TGTGCCTGGAGTGCCGTAGCCTATGGCTACACCTTC.

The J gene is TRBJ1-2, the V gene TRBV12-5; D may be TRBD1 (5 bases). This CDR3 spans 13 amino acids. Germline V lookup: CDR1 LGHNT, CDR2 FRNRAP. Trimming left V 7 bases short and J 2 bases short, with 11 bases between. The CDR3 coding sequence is TGTGCTAGTGCATTACAGGAAAACTATGGCTACACCTTC. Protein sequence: CASALQENYGYTF.

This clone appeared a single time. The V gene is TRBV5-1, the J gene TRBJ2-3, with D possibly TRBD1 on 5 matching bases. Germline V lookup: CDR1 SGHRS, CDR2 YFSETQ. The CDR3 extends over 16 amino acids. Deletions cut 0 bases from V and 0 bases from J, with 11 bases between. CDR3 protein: CASSLAPDSSTDTQYF. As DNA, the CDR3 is TGCGCCAGCAGCTTGGCACCCGACAGTAGCACAGATACGCAGTATTTT. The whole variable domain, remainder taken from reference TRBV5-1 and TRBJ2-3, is KAGVTQTPRYLIKTRGQQVTLSCSPISGHRSVSWYQQTPGQGLQFLFEYFSETQRNKGNFPGRFSGRQFSNSRSEMNVSTLELGDSALYLCASSLAPDSSTDTQYFGPGTRLTVL.

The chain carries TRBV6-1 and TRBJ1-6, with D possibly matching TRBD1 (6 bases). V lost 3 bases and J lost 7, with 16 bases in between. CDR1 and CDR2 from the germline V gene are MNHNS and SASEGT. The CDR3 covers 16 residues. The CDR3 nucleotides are TGTGCCAGCAGTGATGGACAGATGATTAGGAATTCACCCCTCCACTTT. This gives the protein CASSDGQMIRNSPLHF.

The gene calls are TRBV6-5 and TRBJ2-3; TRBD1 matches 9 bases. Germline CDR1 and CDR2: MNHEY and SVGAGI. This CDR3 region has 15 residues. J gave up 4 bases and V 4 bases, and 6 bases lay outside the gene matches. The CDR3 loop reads CASSLQGALPDTQYF. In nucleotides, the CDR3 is TGTGCCAGCAGTTTACAGGGGGCGCTCCCAGATACGCAGTATTTT.

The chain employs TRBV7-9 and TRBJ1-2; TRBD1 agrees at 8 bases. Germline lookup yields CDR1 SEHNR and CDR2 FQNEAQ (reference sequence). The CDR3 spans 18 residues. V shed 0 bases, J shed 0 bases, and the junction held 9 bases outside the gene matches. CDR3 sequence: CASSLALKGQEPNYGYTF. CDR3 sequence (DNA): TGTGCCAGCAGCTTAGCGCTAAAGGGACAGGAGCCTAACTATGGCTACACCTTC.

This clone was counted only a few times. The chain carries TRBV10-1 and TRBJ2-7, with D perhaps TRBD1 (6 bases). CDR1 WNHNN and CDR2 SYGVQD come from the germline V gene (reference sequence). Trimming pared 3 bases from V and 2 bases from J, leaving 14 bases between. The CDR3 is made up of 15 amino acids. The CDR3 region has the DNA TGCGCCAGCAGTGACGGATGGGCAGGGGCCTACGAGCAGTACTTC. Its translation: CASSDGWAGAYEQYF.